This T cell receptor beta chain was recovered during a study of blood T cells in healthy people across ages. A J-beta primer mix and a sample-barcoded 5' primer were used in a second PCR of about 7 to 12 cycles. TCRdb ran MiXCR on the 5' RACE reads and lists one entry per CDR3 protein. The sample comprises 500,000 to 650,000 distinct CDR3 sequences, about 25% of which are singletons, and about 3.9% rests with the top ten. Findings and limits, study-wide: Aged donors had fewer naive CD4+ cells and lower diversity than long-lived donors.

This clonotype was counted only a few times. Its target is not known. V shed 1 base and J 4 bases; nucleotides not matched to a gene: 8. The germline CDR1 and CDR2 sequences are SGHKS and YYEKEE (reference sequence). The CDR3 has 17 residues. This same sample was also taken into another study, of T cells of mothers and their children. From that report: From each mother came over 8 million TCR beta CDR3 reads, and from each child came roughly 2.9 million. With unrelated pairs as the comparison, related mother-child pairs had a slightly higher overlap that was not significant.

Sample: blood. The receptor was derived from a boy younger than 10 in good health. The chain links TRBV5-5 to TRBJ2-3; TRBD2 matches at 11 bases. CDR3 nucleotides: TGTGCCAGCAGCTTGAGGGCACTAGCGGGAGTCGCAGATACGCAGTATTTT. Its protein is CASSLRALAGVADTQYF.